The 9 T cell receptor beta chains reported below all come from one sample, sequenced in a study of blood T cell repertoires in COVID-19. Assay: immunoSEQ multiplex PCR; the TCRdb copy retains only in-frame clones and omits some. The table lists over 40,000 clones, approximately 86% of them singletons. The sample taken for sequencing was peripheral blood. These receptors all stem from a middle-aged man with acute or convalescent COVID-19.

The gene calls are TRBV19 and TRBJ1-6; 9 bases align to TRBD1. V was clipped by 3 bases and J by 9 bases; unmatched bases: 9. The CDR3 is 16 residues long. Germline values: CDR1 LNHDA, CDR2 SQIVND (reference sequence). CDR3 nucleotide sequence: TGTGCCAGTAGTATTCTCGGGACAGGGATTACTTCACCCCTCCACTTT. The encoded protein is CASSILGTGITSPLHF.

The rearrangement joins TRBV2 to TRBJ1-5; 9 nucleotides line up with TRBD1. CDR3 length: 14 residues. J lost 9 bases, V lost 6 bases, and 9 bases had no gene match. Germline CDR1 and CDR2: SNHLY and FYNNEI. CDR3 nucleotides: TGTGCCAGCAGCGGAAGGGACAGGGAGGGGCCCCAGCATTTT. Protein sequence: CASSGRDREGPQHF. Complete variable domain (other parts from reference TRBV2 and TRBJ1-5): EPEVTQTPSHQVTQMGQEVILRCVPISNHLYFYWYRQILGQKVEFLVSFYNNEISEKSEIFDDQFSVERPDGSNFTLKIRSTKLEDSAMYFCASSGRDREGPQHFGDGTRLSIL.

The CDR3 region is CASSQASAGEQFF. In DNA, the CDR3 is TGTGCCAGCAGCCAAGCGTCAGCGGGTGAGCAGTTCTTC. The genes are TRBV3-1 (or the pseudogene TRBV3-2) and TRBJ2-1, with D possibly matching TRBD2 (6 bases). The CDR3 contains 13 residues. Germline-derived CDR1 and CDR2 are LGHDT and YNNKEL (reference sequence). V lost 1 base, J lost 9 bases, and 10 bases lay in between.

The J gene is TRBJ2-3, the V gene TRBV5-4; D possibly corresponds to TRBD1 (6 bases). The V gene lost 4 bases and the J gene lost 1 base, with 13 bases spanning the gap. The V gene's germline CDR1 is SGHNT and CDR2 YYREEE (reference sequence). The CDR3 is made up of 15 amino acids. The CDR3 reads CASSPQGRGTDTQYF. CDR3 in DNA: TGTGCCAGCAGCCCGCAGGGGCGAGGCACAGATACGCAGTATTTT.

The CDR3 loop is CATSDGGHLSYEQYF. Written as DNA, the CDR3 is TGTGCCACCAGTGATGGGGGACACCTTTCCTACGAGCAGTACTTC. The rearrangement links TRBV24-1 to TRBJ2-7, with D tentatively TRBD1 (6 bases). Germline CDR1 KGHDR, CDR2 SFDVKD. The V end was cut by 3 bases, the J end by 1 base, with 12 bases between. The CDR3 has 15 residues.

V gene TRBV30 combines with J gene TRBJ2-7; 7 nucleotides agree with TRBD1. The CDR3 totals 14 residues. The germline V gene encodes CDR1 GTSNPN and CDR2 SVGIG (reference sequence). V shed 2 bases, J shed 2 bases, and the junction held 6 bases outside the gene matches. In DNA, the CDR3 is TGTGCCTGGAGTAAACAGGGGCACACCTACGAGCAGTACGTC. Translated: CAWSKQGHTYEQYV.

This rearrangement joins TRBV19 to TRBJ2-1, with TRBD2 matching over 14 bases. J was trimmed by 5 bases and V by 4 bases; bases with no gene match: 1. CDR3 length: 15 residues. CDR1 LNHDA and CDR2 SQIVND come from the germline V gene (reference sequence). The CDR3 protein is CASSKTSGGDNEQFF. CDR3 DNA sequence: TGTGCCAGTAGTAAGACTAGCGGGGGGGACAATGAGCAGTTCTTC.

The V and J genes are TRBV5-1 and TRBJ1-2, with 9 bases lining up with TRBD1. The germline CDR1 and CDR2 sequences are SGHRS and YFSETQ. The CDR3 loop spans 14 amino acids. V was pared by 4 bases and J by 7 bases, with 8 bases of the junction left unmatched. The CDR3 DNA sequence: TGCGCCAGCAGCCCGTGGGGACAGGGATCTGGCTACACCTTC. Its translation is CASSPWGQGSGYTF.

This chain connects TRBV27 to TRBJ1-2; tentatively, D is TRBD1 (5 bases). Germline V CDR1 and CDR2: MNHEY, SMNVEV (reference sequence). The CDR3 is 14 residues long. Trimming took 6 bases from V and 4 from J, leaving 15 bases between them. CDR3 in amino acids: CASSSLGGGYGYTF. CDR3 DNA: TGTGCCAGCAGCTCCCTGGGGGGTGGCTATGGCTACACCTTC.